This TCR beta chain was identified in a study of beta chain features in type 1 diabetes. About the study: Investigators examined 107,917,701 sorted cells across all samples.

A word on this clone: The antigen remains unidentified.

Study observations and caveats: At VDJ recombination sites, type 1 diabetes patients had fewer insertions and more deleted nucleotides.

Unmatched junction bases numbered 3, after V lost 2 bases and J lost 0 bases. CDR1 MNHEY and CDR2 SMNVEV come from the germline V gene (reference sequence). The CDR3 runs to 16 residues. TCRB transcripts that were expressed got sequenced, as all of the isolated RNA had been reverse transcribed. Profiled with immunoSEQ multiplex PCR; TCRdb holds only in-frame clones, not every one. The profile shows about 130,000 clones, about 8.7% of them singletons. The sequencing input was central memory CD4+ T cells from blood. The chain uses TRBV27 and TRBJ2-1; 8 nucleotides line up with TRBD2. The origin of this receptor is a man aged 18 to 29 in good health. The CDR3 sequence is CASSLAGTSSYNEQFF. The CDR3 DNA is TGTGCCAGCAGTTTAGCCGGGACTAGCTCCTACAATGAGCAGTTCTTC.